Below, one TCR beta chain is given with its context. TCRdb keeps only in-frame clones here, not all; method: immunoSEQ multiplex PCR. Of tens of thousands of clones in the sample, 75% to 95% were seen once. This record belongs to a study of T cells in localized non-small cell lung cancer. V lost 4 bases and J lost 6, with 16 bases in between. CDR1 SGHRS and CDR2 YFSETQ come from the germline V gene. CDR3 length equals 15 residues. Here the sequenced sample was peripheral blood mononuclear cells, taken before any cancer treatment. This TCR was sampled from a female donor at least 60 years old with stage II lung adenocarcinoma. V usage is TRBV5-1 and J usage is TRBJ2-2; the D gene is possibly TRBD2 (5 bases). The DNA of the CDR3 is TGCGCCAGCAGCCCCACCCCGGCGAGGGCCGGGGAGCTGTTTTTT. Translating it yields CASSPTPARAGELFF.